This TCR gamma chain is from a study of gamma-delta chains in newborns, infants, children. Overall study context: Microbial exposure reportedly drives polyclonal innate γδ T cell expansion after birth.

This clone was picked up a small number of times. This may be a read error: a much more frequent sequence differs by one nucleotide. TCRdb re-called clones from the reads using CATT. The sample contains about 1,000 gamma-chain clones, over 2% of which appear only once. CDR1 and CDR2 from the germline V gene are GITISATS and ISYDGTV (reference sequence). The CDR3 is 16 amino acids. The source material was blood. The rearrangement joins TRGV9 to TRGJP1. The TCR sequence derives from a child who was a newborn, infant or young child, either healthy, febrile or measles-vaccinated (not recorded which). CDR3 in DNA: TGTGCCTTGTTGGAGGGATACGATACCACTGGTTGGTTCAAGATATTT. Protein product: CALLEGYDTTGWFKIF.